This T cell receptor (beta chain) was captured by sequencing in a study of OX40 agonist ivuxolimab in advanced cancers. Looking at the study overall: The study treated patients with ivuxolimab, an agonistic anti-OX40 (CD134) antibody.

CDR1 is SGDLS and CDR2 is YYNGEE in the germline V gene. Trimming shortened V by 3 bases and J by 1 base, and 3 bases separated the two germline ends. This CDR3 is 12 amino acids long. Libraries were prepared by immunoSEQ multiplex PCR; TCRdb keeps only in-frame clonotypes and omits some of them. The table shows more than 40,000 clones, with almost 90% occurring only once. The chain employs TRBV9 and TRBJ2-3; D gene unclear. Sequences were derived from CD4+ or CD8+ T cells sorted from blood, sampled in a trial of the OX40 agonist ivuxolimab. The clonotype originates from an adult with an advanced solid tumor such as melanoma, head and neck, liver or kidney cancer. CDR3 DNA sequence: TGTGCCAGCAGCGCCCGCACAGATACGCAGTATTTT. The encoded protein is CASSARTDTQYF.